The 26 T cell receptor beta chains listed next were all sequenced from one sample in a study of T-cell reconstitution after alpha-beta-depleted transplantation in children. The TCRbeta library was prepared with unique molecular identifiers. TCRdb used MiXCR to reprocess the PCR reads, holding one entry per CDR3 protein. The data show about 70,000 distinct CDR3 sequences, roughly 11% seen once. The sample consisted of PBMCs, taken before TCRalphabeta/CD19-depleted stem cell transplant. These receptors originate from a boy aged 10-17 years with acute myeloid leukemia, due to receive a stem cell transplant.

This clonotype was detected a few times. The J gene is TRBJ2-7, the V gene TRBV6-5; TRBD2 agrees at 10 bases. The germline V gene encodes CDR1 MNHEY and CDR2 SVGAGI. J gave up 3 bases and V 4 bases, and 12 bases lay outside the gene matches. The CDR3 runs to 17 residues. CDR3 in amino acids: CASSSPEGLAGDYEQYF. In DNA form, the CDR3 reads TGTGCCAGCAGTTCACCGGAAGGTCTAGCGGGAGACTACGAGCAGTACTTC.

This clonotype was counted many times. V usage is TRBV7-9 and J usage is TRBJ2-5; D may correspond to TRBD1 or TRBD2 (5 bases each). The germline gives CDR1 SEHNR, CDR2 FQNEAQ (reference sequence). The V end lost 0 bases, the J end lost 3 bases, and 8 bases lay between the germline ends. CDR3 length equals 14 residues. CDR3 amino acids: CASSLAWGKETQYF. The DNA of the CDR3 is TGTGCCAGCAGCTTAGCGTGGGGGAAAGAGACCCAGTACTTC.

The rearrangement links TRBV10-1 to TRBJ2-1; D not certain. Germline CDR1 and CDR2: WNHNN and SYGVQD (reference sequence). The CDR3 covers 15 residues. V lost 7 bases and J lost 4, with 17 bases in between. As DNA, the CDR3 is TGCGCCAGCACCAAAACCCAGACTGGATACAATGAGCAGTTCTTC. It codes for CASTKTQTGYNEQFF.

In its sample, this clonotype was seen many times. The chain uses TRBV7-8 and TRBJ1-2; 7 bases are shared with TRBD1. Germline V CDR1 and CDR2: SGHVS, FQNEAQ. This CDR3 spans 15 amino acids. Germline trimming cut 5 bases from V and 4 bases from J; bases unmatched to any gene: 10. The CDR3 protein is CASSPGTVGGYGYTF. DNA for the CDR3: TGTGCCAGCAGCCCGGGGACAGTGGGGGGCTATGGCTACACCTTC. Based on the CDR3 plus reference TRBV7-8 and TRBJ1-2, the full variable domain is GAGVSQSPRYKVAKRGQDVALRCDPISGHVSLFWYQQALGQGPEFLTYFQNEAQLDKSGLPSDRFFAERPEGSVSTLKIQRTQQEDSAVYLCASSPGTVGGYGYTFGSGTRLTVV.

The table lists this clonotype with many counts. The V gene is TRBV6-1, the J gene TRBJ2-3, with TRBD2 matching 12 bases. V was clipped by 5 bases and J by 4 bases; unmatched bases: 16. The CDR3 runs to 19 residues. CDR1 MNHNS and CDR2 SASEGT come from the germline V gene. The CDR3 is CASSKRTSGTVPWADTQYF. DNA for the CDR3: TGTGCCAGCAGTAAGAGGACTAGCGGGACCGTTCCCTGGGCAGATACGCAGTATTTT.

This chain uses TRBV20-1 with TRBJ2-6; 7 bases are a match to TRBD1. The CDR3 spans 14 residues. After removal of 3 bases from V and 4 bases from J, the junction contained 3 bases not matched to a gene. Per germline, CDR1 DFQATT and CDR2 SNEGSKA (reference sequence). The CDR3 DNA reads TGCAGTGCTAGGACAGGGAAGGGGGCCAACGTCCTGACTTTC. This gives the protein CSARTGKGANVLTF.

This rearrangement joins TRBV5-1 to TRBJ1-1; no clear D. Germline loops: CDR1 SGHRS, CDR2 YFSETQ. The CDR3 extends over 12 amino acids. The V end lost 4 bases, the J end lost 3 bases, and 7 bases lay between the germline ends. Here the CDR3 reads CASSGRDTEAFF. The CDR3, as DNA: TGCGCCAGCAGCGGCCGGGACACTGAAGCTTTCTTT.

This clonotype was seen at least ten times. The chain carries TRBV12-3 or TRBV12-4 and TRBJ2-2; D tentatively fits TRBD1 or TRBD2 (5 bases each). The length of the CDR3 is 15 residues. V lost 2 bases and J 4 bases, leaving 11 bases between the germline ends. CDR3 sequence (DNA): TGTGCCAGCAGTTTATTCGGGGCGAGCACCGGGGAGCTGTTTTTT. It codes for CASSLFGASTGELFF.

The table lists this clonotype with many counts. This sequence joins TRBV6-5 and TRBJ1-2, with TRBD1 identical over 7 bases. Germline V gene lookup returns CDR1 MNHEY and CDR2 SVGAGI. There are 13 residues in the CDR3. After removal of 6 bases from V and 3 bases from J, the junction contained 4 bases not matched to a gene. In nucleotides, the CDR3 is TGTGCCAGCAGCTCCGACAGGGACTATGGCTACACCTTC. Its translation: CASSSDRDYGYTF.

This clonotype was detected many times. The genes are TRBV5-6 and TRBJ1-6; 8 nucleotides align to TRBD1. The CDR3 totals 15 residues. Germline V CDR1 and CDR2: SGHDT, YYEEEE. Trimming removed 3 bases from V and 10 bases from J; junction bases left unmatched: 9. Here the CDR3 DNA reads TGTGCCAGCAGCTCGGCAGGGGGCCCCTACTCACCCCTCCACTTT. This sequence encodes CASSSAGGPYSPLHF.

This clonotype was seen many times. The chain employs TRBV5-6 and TRBJ2-7, with 7 bases fitting TRBD1. Germline CDR1 is SGHDT and CDR2 is YYEEEE. V was pared by 4 bases and J by 3 bases, with 4 bases of the junction left unmatched. The CDR3 extends over 13 amino acids. As DNA, the CDR3 is TGTGCCAGCAGCCCGGGACAGTTCTACGAGCAGTACTTC. This codes for CASSPGQFYEQYF.

This clonotype was counted ten times or more. This chain connects TRBV27 to TRBJ1-1; no clear D. CDR3 length: 17 amino acids. V lost 0 bases and J lost 1, with 15 bases in between. CDR1 and CDR2 (germline): MNHEY, SMNVEV (reference sequence). CDR3 sequence (DNA): TGTGCCAGCAGTTTATCTCAAGTTGAGGTTGGGAACACTGAAGCTTTCTTT. It is translated as CASSLSQVEVGNTEAFF.

The J gene is TRBJ2-3, the V gene TRBV11-2; 10 nucleotides line up with TRBD2. There are 18 residues in the CDR3. Germline assignment: CDR1 SGHAT and CDR2 FQNNGV. V dropped 5 bases and J dropped 2; count of bases not matched to a gene: 13. The CDR3 DNA follows: TGTGCCAGCAGCATCACCTTAATAGCGGGGGGACCCACAGATACGCAGTATTTT. This gives the protein CASSITLIAGGPTDTQYF.

This clonotype was seen many times. V gene TRBV4-3 combines with J gene TRBJ2-7; no reliable D call. The CDR3 is 16 amino acids. The germline CDR1 and CDR2 sequences are LGHNA and YSLEER. V dropped 0 bases and J dropped 2 bases, with 14 bases sitting between them. The DNA of the CDR3 is TGCGCCAGCAGCCAAGATCTGGGCGGTCTCACCTACGAGCAGTACTTC. Translation: CASSQDLGGLTYEQYF.

This chain links TRBV10-3 with TRBJ2-6, with TRBD2 matching 8 bases. Trimming removed 5 bases from V and 0 bases from J; junction bases left unmatched: 6. Germline V gene lookup returns CDR1 ENHRY and CDR2 SYGVKD. There are 17 residues in the CDR3. CDR3 nucleotides: TGTGCCATCAGTACAGCGGGGGAACCCTCTGGGGCCAACGTCCTGACTTTC. Protein sequence: CAISTAGEPSGANVLTF.

This clonotype has at least ten counts. This sequence joins TRBV27 and TRBJ2-3; the D gene is possibly TRBD1 (6 bases). Germline lookup yields CDR1 MNHEY and CDR2 SMNVEV (reference sequence). There are 13 residues in the CDR3. V lost 2 bases and J lost 6, with 9 bases in between. CDR3 residues: CASSLQGWDTQYF. CDR3 coding DNA: TGTGCCAGCAGTTTACAGGGGTGGGATACGCAGTATTTT.

This clonotype was detected only a few times. The chain uses TRBV7-6 and TRBJ2-5; D gene unclear. CDR1 and CDR2 (germline): SGHVS, FNYEAQ. The CDR3 runs 13 residues. Trimming removed 5 bases at V and 5 bases at J, with 12 bases between. As DNA, the CDR3 is TGTGCCAGCAGCCGACGGGTTCAGGAGACCCAGTACTTC. This translates into CASSRRVQETQYF.

In this sample, this clonotype turned up many times. The V gene is TRBV24-1, the J gene TRBJ2-5; no firm D call. Germline V gene data show CDR1 as KGHDR and CDR2 as SFDVKD. Trimming shortened V by 3 bases and J by 2 bases, and 12 bases separated the two germline ends. This CDR3 contains 15 residues. The CDR3 nucleotides are TGTGCCACCAGTGATCCGGGCCCCGGACAAGAGACCCAGTACTTC. Encoded protein: CATSDPGPGQETQYF.

This clonotype was found many times. The chain carries TRBV12-3 or TRBV12-4 and TRBJ2-4; D possibly corresponds to TRBD1 (6 bases). The CDR3 sequence is 13 residues long. V was shortened by 5 bases and J by 15 bases, with 20 bases between the two germline ends. CDR3 nucleotides: TGTGCCAGCAGTCCGCGTCATCGGGACACTCGGTACTTC. It translates to CASSPRHRDTRYF.

This clonotype was detected ten times or more. The V call is TRBV20-1, the J call TRBJ2-3, with D perhaps TRBD2 (7 bases). Per the germline V gene, CDR1 is DFQATT and CDR2 is SNEGSKA (reference sequence). This CDR3 is 14 amino acids long. V was pared by 4 bases and J by 4 bases, with 15 bases between. The CDR3 DNA reads as TGCAGTGCTATCTGGCGGGGGACATCAGATACGCAGTATTTT. Translating gives CSAIWRGTSDTQYF.

This clonotype has a count of ten or more. CDR3 region: CASSFSRRGGDEQFF. DNA for the CDR3: TGTGCCAGCAGTTTTAGTCGACGGGGGGGAGATGAGCAGTTCTTC. The chain uses TRBV12-3 or TRBV12-4 and TRBJ2-1; TRBD2 aligns across 8 bases. CDR3 length equals 15 residues. V was clipped by 3 bases and J by 8 bases; unmatched bases: 9.

Here the CDR3 DNA reads TGTGCCAGCAGCTCCTACAGAGGGTCGAACACCGGGGAGCTGTTTTTT. The encoded protein is CASSSYRGSNTGELFF. The chain combines TRBV14 with TRBJ2-2, with D perhaps matching TRBD2 (5 bases). With 5 bases removed from V and 0 bases from J, the gap between germline ends came to 13 bases. There are 16 residues in the CDR3. Germline CDR1 SGHDN, CDR2 FVKESK. Variable domain in full (rest from reference TRBV14 and TRBJ2-2): EAGVTQFPSHSVIEKGQTVTLRCDPISGHDNLYWYRRVMGKEIKFLLHFVKESKQDESGMPNNRFLAERTGGTYSTLKVQPAELEDSGVYFCASSSYRGSNTGELFFGEGSRLTVL.

The table lists this clonotype with many counts. The V call is TRBV7-8, the J call TRBJ2-5; TRBD1 aligns across 9 bases. The CDR3 has 15 residues. Losses at the gene ends were 1 base for V and 13 bases for J; bases not matched to a gene: 13. Germline values: CDR1 SGHVS, CDR2 FQNEAQ. The CDR3 region is CASSLDTGTGSFRYF. The CDR3 nucleotides are TGTGCCAGCAGCTTAGATACCGGGACAGGGTCTTTTCGGTACTTC.

In its sample, this clonotype was seen many times. This CDR3 reads CAISDPASGRETQYF. The CDR3 region has the DNA TGTGCCATCAGTGATCCGGCTAGCGGGAGAGAGACCCAGTACTTC. The chain is built from TRBV10-3 and TRBJ2-5, with 10 positions matching TRBD2. The CDR3 is made up of 15 amino acids. Germline lookup yields CDR1 ENHRY and CDR2 SYGVKD. The V gene end was trimmed by 3 bases and the J gene end by 4 bases; junction bases not matched to a gene: 5.

This clonotype was seen at least ten times. This rearrangement joins TRBV20-1 to TRBJ2-3; TRBD1 agrees at 7 bases. The germline V gene encodes CDR1 DFQATT and CDR2 SNEGSKA (reference sequence). This CDR3 is built from 12 residues. J was trimmed by 2 bases and V by 6 bases; bases with no gene match: 2. As DNA, the CDR3 is TGCAGTGCAGGGGGCATCACAGATACGCAGTATTTT. It specifies CSAGGITDTQYF.

This clonotype was detected many times. The chain joins TRBV24-1 to TRBJ2-3; D is possibly TRBD2 (5 bases). V was cut by 0 bases and J by 2 bases, with 8 bases left in between. The CDR3 has 15 residues. Germline values: CDR1 KGHDR, CDR2 SFDVKD. The CDR3 loop reads CATSDLEDFTDTQYF. In nucleotides, the CDR3 is TGTGCCACCAGTGATTTGGAGGACTTCACAGATACGCAGTATTTT.